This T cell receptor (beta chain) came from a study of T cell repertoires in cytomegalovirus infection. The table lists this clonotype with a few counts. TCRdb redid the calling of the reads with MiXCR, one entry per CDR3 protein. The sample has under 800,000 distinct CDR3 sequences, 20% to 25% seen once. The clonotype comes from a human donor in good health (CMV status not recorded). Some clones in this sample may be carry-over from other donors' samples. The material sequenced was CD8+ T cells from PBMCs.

CDR3 sequence: CASSYRTGFYGYTF. The CDR3 region has the DNA TGTGCCAGCAGTTATCGGACAGGGTTCTATGGCTACACCTTC. The rearrangement links TRBV28 to TRBJ1-2, with 8 positions matching TRBD1. Germline lookup yields CDR1 MDHEN and CDR2 SYDVKM. This CDR3 comprises 14 residues. Trimming cost V 4 bases and J 4 bases; bases outside gene matches: 5.